The 15 T cell receptor beta chains below were found in one sample sequenced in a study of T cells after yellow fever vaccination. From the 5' RACE reads, TCRdb called clonotypes with MiXCR, one entry per CDR3 protein. This table holds approximately 300,000 distinct CDR3 sequences, 6.8% found once. The sample consisted of PBMCs, taken roughly 45 days after the first yellow fever vaccination. These receptors were collected from a man younger than 30 who received the YFV17D yellow fever vaccine.

The chain combines TRBV5-4 with TRBJ2-3; D uncertain. Trimming took 5 bases from V and 0 from J, leaving 10 bases between them. CDR1 is SGHNT, CDR2 YYREEE, per germline (reference sequence). The CDR3 runs to 14 residues. In DNA form, the CDR3 reads TGTGCCAGCAGGTATGGGTTGAGCACAGATACGCAGTATTTT. Protein product: CASRYGLSTDTQYF.

This clonotype was seen more than once but under ten times. This chain connects TRBV5-1 to TRBJ2-3; 8 nucleotides agree with TRBD1. The CDR3 is 16 amino acids. The V and J ends lost 0 bases and 2 bases, in that order; junction bases with no gene match: 5. CDR1 is SGHRS and CDR2 is YFSETQ in the germline V gene. DNA for the CDR3: TGCGCCAGCAGCTTGGCGCAGGGGGCGGACACAGATACGCAGTATTTT. Translated, it gives CASSLAQGADTDTQYF.

This clonotype came up a few times. The rearrangement links TRBV6-1 to TRBJ2-1; D might be TRBD2 (7 bases). This CDR3 spans 15 amino acids. The ends were cut back, 5 bases at V and 3 bases at J, with 14 bases in the middle. Germline CDR1 and CDR2: MNHNS and SASEGT. The CDR3 DNA is TGTGCCAGCAGTACGGGGGGCGAGGGCTACAATGAGCAGTTCTTC. Translation gives CASSTGGEGYNEQFF.

This clonotype was recorded a few times. The rearrangement joins TRBV11-2 to TRBJ2-1; D perhaps matches TRBD1 (5 bases). Trimming stripped 1 base from V and 5 bases from J, with 21 bases between. Germline values: CDR1 SGHAT, CDR2 FQNNGV. The CDR3 consists of 18 residues. CDR3 bases: TGTGCCAGCAGCTTAGTCGGACACCTCTCAGAGAAAAACAATGAGCAGTTCTTC. Encoded protein: CASSLVGHLSEKNNEQFF.

This clonotype was detected ten times or more. V gene TRBV7-8 combines with J gene TRBJ2-1, with a possible D match to TRBD2 (6 bases). V dropped 6 bases and J dropped 9 bases, with 24 bases sitting between them. Germline V gives CDR1 SGHVS, CDR2 FQNEAQ. This CDR3 comprises 16 residues. The CDR3 region has the DNA TGTGCCAGCAGTCAAGGGCGCGGGGCCAAGGTTGGTGAGCAGTTCTTC. Translated: CASSQGRGAKVGEQFF.

This clonotype showed up many times. CDR3 amino acids: CASSLNRGGAVEQFF. For the CDR3, the DNA is TGTGCCAGCAGCTTAAATCGCGGGGGGGCGGTTGAGCAGTTCTTC. This sequence joins TRBV7-3 and TRBJ2-1, with 9 bases identical to TRBD2. Germline CDR1 is SGHTA and CDR2 is FQGTGA. This CDR3 spans 15 amino acids. V shed 1 base, J shed 9 bases, and the junction held 7 bases outside the gene matches.

This clonotype has ten or more counts. This chain joins TRBV4-3 and TRBJ2-2, with D perhaps TRBD2 (7 bases). Trimming removed 1 base from V and 2 bases from J, with 20 bases in between. The CDR3 loop spans 19 amino acids. Looked up from germline, CDR1 is LGHNA and CDR2 is YSLEER. As DNA, the CDR3 is TGCGCCAGCAGCCAAGTTACGATGGCGGGGGCATCAAACACCGGGGAGCTGTTTTTT. This sequence encodes CASSQVTMAGASNTGELFF.

This clonotype appeared a few times. The rearrangement uses TRBV20-1 and TRBJ1-2; D call uncertain. Between the trimmed V and J ends, which lost 5 bases and 4 bases, there was a span of 14 bases. The CDR3 has 13 residues. The germline V gene encodes CDR1 DFQATT and CDR2 SNEGSKA (reference sequence). This CDR3 is CSAALGPTYGYTF. The DNA of the CDR3 is TGCAGTGCTGCGCTAGGACCCACCTATGGCTACACCTTC.

This clonotype was picked up a small number of times. The chain links TRBV5-1 to TRBJ2-3; 8 positions agree with TRBD2. V dropped 3 bases and J dropped 0; count of bases not matched to a gene: 15. Germline-derived CDR1 and CDR2 are SGHRS and YFSETQ. The CDR3 has 19 residues. The CDR3 DNA follows: TGCGCCAGCAGCTCCCCCGGTCAAGGAGCGGGGGATAGCACAGATACGCAGTATTTT. Translating it yields CASSSPGQGAGDSTDTQYF. The full variable domain, rest sourced from reference TRBV5-1 and TRBJ2-3, is KAGVTQTPRYLIKTRGQQVTLSCSPISGHRSVSWYQQTPGQGLQFLFEYFSETQRNKGNFPGRFSGRQFSNSRSEMNVSTLELGDSALYLCASSSPGQGAGDSTDTQYFGPGTRLTVL.

This clonotype was counted between two and nine times. The rearrangement uses TRBV20-1 and TRBJ2-1, with D hard to call. Germline V CDR1 and CDR2: DFQATT, SNEGSKA (reference sequence). Trimming pared 0 bases from V and 4 bases from J, leaving 10 bases between. This CDR3 has 14 amino acids. The CDR3 sequence is CSARDSNGYNEQFF. DNA of the CDR3: TGCAGTGCTAGAGACTCCAATGGTTACAATGAGCAGTTCTTC.

This chain connects TRBV19 to TRBJ1-5; D is undetermined. Per germline, CDR1 LNHDA and CDR2 SQIVND (reference sequence). V dropped 7 bases and J dropped 3 bases, with 16 bases sitting between them. This CDR3 comprises 15 residues. The CDR3 here is CASTTAPGYNQPQHF. The CDR3 nucleotides are TGTGCCAGTACCACAGCTCCCGGATACAATCAGCCCCAGCATTTT.

This clonotype turned up a few times. J is TRBJ1-3 and V is TRBV20-1; possibly TRBD1 for D (6 bases). The germline V gene has CDR1 DFQATT and CDR2 SNEGSKA (reference sequence). This CDR3 has 16 amino acids. V was trimmed by 1 base and J by 1 base, leaving 14 bases between them. The CDR3 loop is CSARAWTDESGNTIYF. Written as DNA, the CDR3 is TGCAGTGCTAGAGCCTGGACAGACGAATCTGGAAACACCATATATTTT.

The chain has TRBV7-3 and TRBJ2-2; 8 positions agree with TRBD2. J lost 3 bases, V lost 3 bases, and 6 bases had no gene match. CDR3 size: 16 residues. Germline-derived CDR1 and CDR2 are SGHTA and FQGTGA. This CDR3 is CASSFNSGLDTGELFF. In nucleotides, the CDR3 is TGTGCCAGCAGCTTCAACTCGGGACTAGACACCGGGGAGCTGTTTTTT.

This clonotype has a handful of counts. The gene calls are TRBV20-1 and TRBJ2-7; D might be TRBD1 or TRBD2, each matching 5 bases. This CDR3 has 11 amino acids. Germline CDR1 and CDR2: DFQATT and SNEGSKA (reference sequence). The V end was cut by 3 bases, the J end by 3 bases, with 6 bases between. The CDR3 here is CSASGGYEQYV. The CDR3 DNA is TGCAGTGCTAGTGGGGGCTACGAGCAGTACGTC.

The chain links TRBV7-2 to TRBJ1-5; no firm D call. The germline V and J ends were trimmed by 4 bases and 3 bases, with 10 bases remaining between them. The CDR3 consists of 14 residues. Per the germline V gene, CDR1 is SGHTA and CDR2 is FQGNSA. The chain's CDR3 is CASSSPGYNQPQHF. The CDR3 DNA reads as TGTGCCAGCAGCTCCCCCGGGTACAATCAGCCCCAGCATTTT.